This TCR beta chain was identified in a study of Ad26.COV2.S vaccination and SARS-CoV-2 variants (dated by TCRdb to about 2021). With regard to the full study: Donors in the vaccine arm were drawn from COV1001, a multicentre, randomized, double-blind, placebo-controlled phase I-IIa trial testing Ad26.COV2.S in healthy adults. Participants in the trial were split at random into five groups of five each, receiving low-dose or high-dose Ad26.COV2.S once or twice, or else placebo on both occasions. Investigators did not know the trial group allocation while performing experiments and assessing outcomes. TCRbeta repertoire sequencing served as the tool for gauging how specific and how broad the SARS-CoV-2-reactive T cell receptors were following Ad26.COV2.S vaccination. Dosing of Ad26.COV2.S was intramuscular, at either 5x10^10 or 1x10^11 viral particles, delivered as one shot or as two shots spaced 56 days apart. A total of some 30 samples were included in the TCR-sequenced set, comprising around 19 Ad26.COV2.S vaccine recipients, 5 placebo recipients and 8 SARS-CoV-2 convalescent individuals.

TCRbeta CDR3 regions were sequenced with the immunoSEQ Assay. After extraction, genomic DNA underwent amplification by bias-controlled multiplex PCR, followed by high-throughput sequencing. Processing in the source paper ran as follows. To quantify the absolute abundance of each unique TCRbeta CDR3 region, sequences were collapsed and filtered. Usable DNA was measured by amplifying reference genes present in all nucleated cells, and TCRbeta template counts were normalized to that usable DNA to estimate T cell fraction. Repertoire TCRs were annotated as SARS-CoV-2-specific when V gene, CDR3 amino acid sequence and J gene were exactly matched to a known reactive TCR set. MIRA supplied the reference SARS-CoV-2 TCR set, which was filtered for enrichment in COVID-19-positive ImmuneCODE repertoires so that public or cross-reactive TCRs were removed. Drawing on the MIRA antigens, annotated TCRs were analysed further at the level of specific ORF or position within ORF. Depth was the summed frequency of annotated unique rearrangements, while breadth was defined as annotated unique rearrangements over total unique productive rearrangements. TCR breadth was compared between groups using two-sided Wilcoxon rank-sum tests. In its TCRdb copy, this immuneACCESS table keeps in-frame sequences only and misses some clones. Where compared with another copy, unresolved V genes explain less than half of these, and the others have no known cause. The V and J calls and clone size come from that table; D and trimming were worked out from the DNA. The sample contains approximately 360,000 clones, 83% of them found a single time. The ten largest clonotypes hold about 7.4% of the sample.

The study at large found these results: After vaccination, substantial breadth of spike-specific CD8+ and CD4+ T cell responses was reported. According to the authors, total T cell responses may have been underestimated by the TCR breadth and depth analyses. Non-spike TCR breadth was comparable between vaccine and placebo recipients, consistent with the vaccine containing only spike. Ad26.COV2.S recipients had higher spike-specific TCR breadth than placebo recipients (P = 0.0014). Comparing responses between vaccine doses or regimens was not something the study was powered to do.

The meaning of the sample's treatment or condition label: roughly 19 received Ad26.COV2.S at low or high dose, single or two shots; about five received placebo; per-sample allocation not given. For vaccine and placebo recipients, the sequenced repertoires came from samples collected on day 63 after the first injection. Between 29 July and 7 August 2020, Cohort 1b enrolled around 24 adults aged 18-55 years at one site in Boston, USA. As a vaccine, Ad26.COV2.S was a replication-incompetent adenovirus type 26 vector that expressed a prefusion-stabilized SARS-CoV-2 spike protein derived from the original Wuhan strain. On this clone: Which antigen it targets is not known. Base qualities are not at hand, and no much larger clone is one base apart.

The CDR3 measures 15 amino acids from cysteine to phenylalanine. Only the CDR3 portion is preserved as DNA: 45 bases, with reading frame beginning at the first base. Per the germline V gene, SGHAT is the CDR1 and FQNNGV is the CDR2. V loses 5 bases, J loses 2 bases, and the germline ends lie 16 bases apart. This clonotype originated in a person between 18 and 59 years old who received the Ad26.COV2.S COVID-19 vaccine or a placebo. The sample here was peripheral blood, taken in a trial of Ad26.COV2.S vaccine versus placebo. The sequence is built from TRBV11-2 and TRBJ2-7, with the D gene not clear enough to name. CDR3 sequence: CASSPVVRSTYEQYF. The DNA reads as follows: TGTGCCAGCAGCCCCGTGGTGAGGTCGACCTACGAGCAGTACTTC.